Detailed here is one T cell receptor (beta chain). Its specific antigen is unknown. No base quality information exists; no much larger clone differs at one position. The data were obtained in a study of cytomegalovirus exposure and HLA in healthy donors (TCRdb year 2017). As for the study more broadly: In an earlier analysis of approximately 500 of the donors, about 270 Gb of sequence data and 90 million to 120 million unique TCR beta sequences from about 190 million T cells were reported. HLA typing included class I and class II loci at four-digit resolution. Because of strong linkage in the cohort, roughly five DR-DQ haplotypes were treated as single units for association and clustering. To decide whether each TCR beta V gene segment behaved as functional or pseudogenic, an earlier analysis of several hundred of the donors relied on high-throughput TCR beta sequencing. Among about 410 genotyped donors of the cohort, an average of approximately 240,000 unique TCR beta nucleotide sequences was sequenced per donor, of which roughly 17% were non-productive. To predict cytomegalovirus infection status, the study brought together high-throughput TCR immunosequencing, statistical association of individual TCRs with disease status, and machine learning. A later genetic analysis used genome-wide SNP genotypes for about 55% of the 666 donors, treating that subset as a discovery cohort. The later analysis used no new phenotypic data to find candidate immune exposures, relying instead on TCR beta sequences and their occurrence across donors. Every discovery cohort repertoire had been produced on one sequencing platform. Using immunosequencing, the study profiled T cell repertoires from fewer than 700 subjects and related those repertoires to cytomegalovirus serostatus. The study was designed to test whether signatures of past pathogen exposure could be identified by cataloging public T cell receptors. Typing coverage differed by locus: A, B, C, DRB1 and DQB1 were typed in roughly 620-640 donors, DQA1 in 522, DPA1 in 600 to 610, and DPB1 in 472. A later analysis re-analyzed previously published TCR beta repertoires from about 730 donors and added high-resolution HLA genotyping to study TCR occurrence patterns. In addition to the first cohort of several hundred subjects, a separate validation cohort of over 90 different subjects was used. Donor age, sex, ethnicity and CMV serostatus were collected together with the repertoire data. Of the approximately 370 genotyped donors, approximately 80% were placed in the genetic ancestry cluster associated with self-reported Caucasian donors. Around 300 gigabases of sequencing data and 80 million or so unique TCR sequences were included in an early release covering several hundred HLA-typed donors.

The library was generated by the immunoSEQ multiplex PCR assay. The multiplex PCR relied on a mix of 60 forward primers for TCR Vbeta segments and 13 reverse primers for TCR Jbeta segments. Amplification of the CDR3 region of rearranged TCR beta genes was performed with a multiplex PCR assay on genomic DNA. On the Illumina HiSeq System, the amplified TCR beta libraries were sequenced as 87-base-pair reads. In the paper's pipeline: In a later analysis, tens of millions of unique TCR beta chains were counted across the approximately 620 repertoires, and around 10 million of these chains were shared by at least two donors. Raw reads were error-corrected and collapsed into unique sequences with a nearest-neighbor algorithm that merged closely related sequences to remove PCR and sequencing errors. V, D and J gene segments were assigned by aligning CDR3 sequences to IMGT reference sequences. Each retained sequence needed at least a six-nucleotide match to both a V gene segment and a J gene segment. Rearrangements were classified as productive when the CDR3 lacked stop codons and remained in frame with V and J, and all other rearrangements were classified as non-productive. CDR3 was defined by IMGT convention, running from the second conserved V-encoded cysteine to the conserved J-encoded phenylalanine. The earlier analysis of a few hundred of the donors excluded any sequence lacking an unambiguous match to a single V gene segment. In an earlier analysis of approximately 560 of the donors, a V segment was called functional when productive rearrangements were above 56.7%, and segregating when the standard deviation between donors exceeded 5%. A statistical classification framework was developed to diagnose cytomegalovirus status using the catalog of TCR beta chain sequences. V and J gene assignment, in a later analysis, came from comparing TCR nucleotide sequences with IMGT/GENE-DB human TR gene sequences. A later analysis assigned CDR3 sequences and most-parsimonious VDJ recombination scenarios with the TCRdist pipeline. A later analysis defined each TCR beta chain by its CDR3 amino acid sequence plus V-gene family, and excluded reads lacking a unique V-gene family. In a later analysis, approximately 590 highly shared, low-generation-probability nucleotide sequences were removed to address suspected cross-contamination and a sequencing artifact. For each public chain, a later analysis derived a clonal expansion index from normalized ranks of inferred template counts within each repertoire. In a later analysis, generation probabilities were computed with a VDJ recombination model fitted to out-of-frame rearrangements, and the resulting probabilities were checked against IGoR. Hypergeometric tests were used in a later analysis to score TCR-TCR, TCR-HLA and TCR-CMV co-occurrence, with a repertoire-size bias correction applied to the TCR pairs. A later analysis estimated false discovery rates by permuting HLA or CMV assignments 20 times. A later analysis grouped co-occurring TCRs with DBSCAN, adding TCRdist sequence similarity when clustering within HLA-allele-positive subsets. Repertoires with fewer than 30,000 or more than 120,000 public chains were left out of co-occurrence clustering, as were several repertoires with anomalous nucleotide sharing. TCRdb took over this immuneACCESS table, retaining in-frame rearrangements with V and J assigned. Such tables are incomplete; in checked studies, under half of the missing clones stem from an unresolved V gene, and the remainder is unexplained. That table furnishes V, J and clone size, whereas the DNA furnished D and trimming. Across this sample there are around 140,000 clones, with 78% seen only once. Clones ranked in the top ten supply about 3.2% of the sample.

The CDR3 holds 13 amino acids from the cysteine to the phenylalanine. Only the CDR3 region is kept as DNA, spanning 39 bases read in frame from base 1. Sequences SGHTA (CDR1) and FQGTGA (CDR2) are obtained from the germline V gene. In total, over 600 healthy bone marrow donors made up the cohort. Cohort members were all nominally healthy when sampled, although unrecorded immune exposures were likely present. The donor was CMV seronegative and was included in the group of about 400 seronegative cohort members. Every donor gave a peripheral blood sample, and the peripheral blood mononuclear cells from that sample were used for TCR beta sequencing. The Qiagen DNeasy Blood Extraction Kit was used to extract genomic DNA from the blood cell samples. Results the study describes overall, beyond this receptor: While some public TCRs were present in many individuals, most TCR sequences turned up only very rarely across donors. Only TCR beta chains were sequenced in this cohort, and the absence of alpha or paired-chain data limited detectable features. A later genetic analysis reported fewer N-insertions in productive TCRs among donors in an Asian-associated ancestry cluster than the approximately 670-donor mean. CMV serostatus was the only immune exposure information available for the cohort. When HLA alleles, especially DR and DQ, strongly co-occurred, TCR associations were difficult to assign to individual alleles. A few of the identified cytomegalovirus-associated TCR beta chains were confirmed in vitro to be specific for cytomegalovirus antigens. Cytomegalovirus status was reported to be diagnosed by the classifier with high specificity and sensitivity in both the original and validation cohorts. In a later analysis, several top co-occurrence clusters were reported to appear linked to parvovirus B19, influenza, CMV and Epstein-Barr virus. HLA typing was unavailable for some donors at each locus, so association tests used only the typed subset. A further reported finding was that TCR beta sequences accurately predicted the HLA-A and HLA-B alleles for most subjects in the first cohort. In a later analysis, TCR association rates were found to vary across HLA loci, with the most associated TCRs seen for DRB1 alleles and the fewest for HLA-C alleles. In a later analysis, most CMV-associated TCR beta chains were found to appear HLA-restricted, with HLA associations seemingly driven largely by CMV exposure. Some IMGT-functional V segments, including TRBV6-2 and TRBV6-3, could not be told apart with the 87-base-pair reads, so those segments were excluded. Because counts were too low, roughly 16 rarely observed V segments, including chromosome 9 orphons, were left out of the earlier analysis of approximately 500 of the donors. In a later genetic analysis, a missense DCLRE1C variant was associated with V-gene and J-gene trimming of TCR beta chains, and the association was replicated in an independent cohort. A cluster of highly shared sequence variants was judged likely to represent a technical artifact of the sequencing pipeline. Presence/absence analyses assumed roughly uniform sequencing depth across donors, an assumption that may not hold. It was suggested by the authors that the approach could potentially be generalized to other disease states and immunological phenotypes. Linkage disequilibrium might explain the correlated functional status among segregating V segments, but an unknown experimental factor could not be excluded. Compared with equally common non-associated chains, HLA-associated TCR beta chains in a later analysis were more clonally expanded and had lower generation probabilities. A later analysis associated 15,000 to 20,000 TCR beta sequences with specific HLA alleles at a false discovery rate of 0.05. The study gave a list of over 150 TCR beta chains associated with cytomegalovirus. In an earlier analysis of roughly 560 of the donors, most TCR beta V segments were observed in productive rearrangements about 87% or about 30% of the time, broadly matching IMGT annotations.

Material for sequencing was PBMCs. The chain is assembled from TRBV7-3 and TRBJ2-5; the junction holds 7 bases that match TRBD1. The tail of the sequence fits TRBJ2-7 better, so the J call may be wrong. This clonotype was sampled from a female donor in good health and CMV-seronegative. CDR3 loop: CASSRDRVAEQYF. The DNA reads as follows: TGTGCCAGCAGCCGAGACAGGGTGGCCGAGCAGTACTTC.